What follows describes a single TCR beta chain. Its cognate antigen is unknown. CDR3 size: 14 residues. The germline gives CDR1 MNHEY, CDR2 SVGEGT. After removal of 0 bases from V and 5 bases from J, the junction contained 3 bases not matched to a gene. This record belongs to a study of T cells in Graves' hyperthyroidism and ophthalmopathy. Clinical symptoms, serum thyroxine and TRAb, thyroid ultrasound and orbital computed tomography were used for the diagnoses. The source material, RNA transcripts, was used to amplify TCR beta CDR3 regions. During a first-round RT-PCR of the TCR CDR3, the HTBI primer set was used. TCRdb re-derived calls from the multiplex PCR reads in MiXCR, one entry per CDR3 protein. The sample includes 700,000 to 950,000 distinct CDR3 sequences, over 35% of them seen just once. Study-level points and caveats: For ophthalmopathy, model prediction preceded onset by a median approximately 6 months.

The sequence came from a middle-aged woman with Graves' hyperthyroidism. This chain connects TRBV6-2 or TRBV6-3 to TRBJ2-5; 7 nucleotides match TRBD1. The specimen sequenced was blood. This CDR3 is CASSYSDRPETQYF. The CDR3 nucleotides read TGTGCCAGCAGTTACTCGGACAGGCCCGAGACCCAGTACTTC.